Described below is a single T cell receptor beta chain sequence and its context. Its antigen is not known. This entry is derived from a study of cytomegalovirus exposure and HLA in healthy donors. Overall study findings and caveats: The availability of immune exposure information extended only to CMV serostatus. Earlier results showed most TCR beta V segments being productive about 87% or about 30% of the time.

Trimming removed 6 bases from V and 7 bases from J; junction bases left unmatched: 8. Germline values: CDR1 MDHEN, CDR2 SYDVKM. The CDR3 runs to 14 residues. The PCR contained 60 Vbeta and 13 Jbeta primers. The authors' processing: The authors later counted 65 million to 90 million unique TCR beta chains, some 10 million of them shared. Assay: immunoSEQ multiplex PCR; the TCRdb copy retains only in-frame clones and omits some. V, J and clone size reflect that table, while D and trimming were determined from the DNA. The table includes 100,000 to 150,000 clones, under 85% detected once. The receptor was derived from a woman in her 40s in good health and CMV-seropositive. The chain employs TRBV28 and TRBJ2-3, with 9 bases aligning to TRBD1. The sequencing input was PBMCs. The CDR3 nucleotides read TGTGCCAGCAGATCGGACGGGACAGGGTATACGCAGTATTTT. Its protein is CASRSDGTGYTQYF.